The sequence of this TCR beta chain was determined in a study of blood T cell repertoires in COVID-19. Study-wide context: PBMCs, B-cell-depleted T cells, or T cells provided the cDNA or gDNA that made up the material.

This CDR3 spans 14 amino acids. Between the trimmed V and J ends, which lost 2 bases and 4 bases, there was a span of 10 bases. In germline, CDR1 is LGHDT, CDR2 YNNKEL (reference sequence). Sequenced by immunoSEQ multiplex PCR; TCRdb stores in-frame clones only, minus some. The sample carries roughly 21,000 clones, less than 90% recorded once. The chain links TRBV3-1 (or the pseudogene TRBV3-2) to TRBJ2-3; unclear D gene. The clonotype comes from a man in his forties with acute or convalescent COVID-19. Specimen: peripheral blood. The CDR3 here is CASSQLELPDTQYF. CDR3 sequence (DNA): TGTGCCAGCAGCCAATTAGAGCTCCCAGATACGCAGTATTTT.